This T cell receptor beta chain was retrieved from a study of cytomegalovirus exposure and HLA in healthy donors. Vbeta (60) and Jbeta (13) primers were used in the PCR. Sequencing used immunoSEQ multiplex PCR; TCRdb keeps in-frame clones, though not all of them. The data show some 130,000 clones, and the top ten clones hold approximately 1.8%. The CDR3 is 16 residues long. The germline V gene has CDR1 SGHRS and CDR2 YFSETQ. V shed 0 bases and J shed 0 bases, with 13 bases lying between them. The source material was PBMCs. The source of this sequence is a young man in good health and CMV-seronegative. The chain carries TRBV5-1 and TRBJ2-7; D call uncertain. The CDR3 DNA sequence: TGCGCCAGCAGCTTGGTCCATGGCCCGCCCTCCTACGAGCAGTACTTC. Translation gives CASSLVHGPPSYEQYF.